The 10 T cell receptor beta chains in this list originate from one sample, sequenced in a study of blood T cells in healthy people across ages. Alongside a J-beta primer mix, a sample-barcoded 5' primer served in a second PCR lasting roughly 7 to 11 cycles. Via MiXCR, TCRdb re-called the 5' RACE reads, giving one row per CDR3 protein. The sample holds some 1.5 million distinct CDR3 sequences; 28% are singletons and the top ten take roughly 8.2%. Input material: blood. These receptors originate from a woman under 40 in good health.

The table lists this clonotype with many counts. In DNA, the CDR3 is TGTGCCAGCACAGGCGGACAGTATGGCTACACCTTC. This sequence encodes CASTGGQYGYTF. V usage is TRBV6-5 and J usage is TRBJ1-2; a possible D gene is TRBD1 (6 bases). V lost 7 bases to trimming and J lost 5 bases, with 11 bases between them. The germline V gene has CDR1 MNHEY and CDR2 SVGAGI. This CDR3 is 12 amino acids long.

The sample holds a few counts of this clonotype. This chain connects TRBV7-9 to TRBJ2-1; 7 bases line up with TRBD1. The CDR3 spans 16 residues. CDR1 is SEHNR and CDR2 is FQNEAQ in the germline V gene (reference sequence). Unmatched junction bases numbered 8, after V lost 4 bases and J lost 2 bases. CDR3 in DNA: TGTGCCAGCAGCTCCCAGACAGGGTGGACCTACAATGAGCAGTTCTTC. Its protein is CASSSQTGWTYNEQFF.

Note on this clonotype: A read error may be the cause here, since a much bigger clone is one base away. The chain couples TRBV11-2 to TRBJ1-5; possible D gene TRBD1, 6 bases. The CDR3 consists of 13 residues. Germline loops: CDR1 SGHAT, CDR2 FQNNGV. The CDR3 is CAGSLQGRQPQHF. CDR3 bases: TGTGCCGGCAGCTTACAGGGACGACAGCCCCAGCATTTT.

In the case of this clonotype: A much larger clone differs from this one at a single base, so this may be a read error. The conserved closing phenylalanine or tryptophan is absent in this CDR3, likely reflecting a read error. The chain links TRBV7-2 to TRBJ2-4; D gene uncertain. The end of the DNA aligns better with TRBJ2-7, so the J call may be wrong. Per germline, CDR1 SGHTA and CDR2 FQGNSA. CDR3 length: 13 residues. The CDR3 DNA is TGTGCCAGCAGCTTAGTTGTCTGGGACGAGCAGTACCTC. It is translated as CASSLVVWDEQYL.

This clonotype has just one count. The J gene is TRBJ2-3, the V gene TRBV30; 8 bases are shared with TRBD2. Germline V gene lookup returns CDR1 GTSNPN and CDR2 SVGIG (reference sequence). CDR3 length equals 14 residues. V shed 4 bases, J shed 3 bases, and the junction held 6 bases outside the gene matches. The CDR3 loop is CAWIGAGDTDTQYF. DNA for the CDR3: TGTGCCTGGATCGGAGCGGGAGATACAGATACGCAGTATTTT.

The chain employs TRBV12-3 or TRBV12-4 and TRBJ2-1, with D hard to call. The CDR3 runs to 13 residues. The V end lost 4 bases, the J end lost 7 bases, and 11 bases lay between the germline ends. In nucleotides, the CDR3 is TGTGCCAGCAGTTCTAGGGCATCTAATGAGCAGTTCTTC. Its protein is CASSSRASNEQFF.

This chain connects TRBV4-3 to TRBJ2-1; 9 bases agree with TRBD2. CDR3 length: 17 residues. The V segment lost 1 base and the J segment 4 bases; nucleotides outside the gene matches: 8. CDR1 and CDR2 from the germline V gene are LGHNA and YSLEER. The CDR3 region is CASSQADIAGDYNEQFF. The CDR3 DNA is TGCGCCAGCAGCCAAGCGGATATAGCGGGGGATTACAATGAGCAGTTCTTC.

This clonotype was counted a few times. The chain combines TRBV12-3 or TRBV12-4 with TRBJ2-5; D perhaps matches TRBD2 (6 bases). The CDR3 is made up of 14 amino acids. V dropped 5 bases and J dropped 7 bases, with 17 bases sitting between them. The chain's CDR3 is CASSAQTPGGTQYF. DNA for the CDR3: TGTGCCAGCAGTGCCCAGACTCCCGGGGGGACCCAGTACTTC.

This clonotype was seen a few times. The chain couples TRBV14 to TRBJ2-3, with a tentative D call TRBD2 (5 bases). The germline V gene encodes CDR1 SGHDN and CDR2 FVKESK. V lost 0 bases and J 3 bases, leaving 10 bases between the germline ends. CDR3 size: 15 residues. CDR3 nucleotides: TGTGCCAGCAGCCAAGATCGGCGGGCTACAGATACGCAGTATTTT. It encodes CASSQDRRATDTQYF. Supplemented by reference TRBV14 and TRBJ2-3, the full variable domain reads EAGVTQFPSHSVIEKGQTVTLRCDPISGHDNLYWYRRVMGKEIKFLLHFVKESKQDESGMPNNRFLAERTGGTYSTLKVQPAELEDSGVYFCASSQDRRATDTQYFGPGTRLTVL.

This clonotype has a handful of counts. This chain connects TRBV10-3 to TRBJ1-1; weak D call: TRBD1 (5 bases). Germline V gene data show CDR1 as ENHRY and CDR2 as SYGVKD. V was shortened by 0 bases and J by 1 base, with 9 bases between the two germline ends. The CDR3 is 15 residues long. The DNA for the CDR3 is TGTGCCATCAGTGAGTCGGGGGGGACGAACACTGAAGCTTTCTTT. It encodes CAISESGGTNTEAFF.